Each of the 28 T cell receptor beta chains below was sequenced from the same sample in a study of blood T cells in healthy people across ages. PCR was performed a second time for roughly 7 to 11 cycles using a sample-barcoded 5' primer and a J-beta primer mix. In TCRdb, the 5' RACE reads were re-called with MiXCR into one record per CDR3 protein. The sample carries approximately 900,000 distinct CDR3 sequences, 25% to 35% recorded once. This sample also appeared in a second study, on T cells of mothers and their children.

Sample: blood. The source of these receptors is a woman aged 40 to 55 in good health.

In this sample, this clonotype turned up a few times. The chain couples TRBV14 to TRBJ2-7; possibly TRBD1 for D (8 bases). The length of the CDR3 is 14 residues. The germline CDR1 and CDR2 sequences are SGHDN and FVKESK. V gave up 6 bases and J gave up 3 bases, with 15 bases separating them. The chain's CDR3 is CASRPTGGGYEQYF. In DNA, the CDR3 is TGTGCCAGCAGGCCAACAGGGGGGGGCTACGAGCAGTACTTC.

The rearrangement joins TRBV5-1 to TRBJ2-1; 11 nucleotides align to TRBD2. J was trimmed by 3 bases and V by 7 bases; bases with no gene match: 9. The length of the CDR3 is 16 residues. CDR1 is SGHRS, CDR2 YFSETQ, per germline. The DNA of the CDR3 is TGCGCCAGCCCAGTAGCGGGGGGGATCCTCTACAATGAGCAGTTCTTC. Translating gives CASPVAGGILYNEQFF.

This clonotype has more than one count but fewer than ten. It may be a read error: a sequence one base away is much more abundant. This rearrangement joins TRBV11-2 to TRBJ2-5, with TRBD2 matching 12 bases. This CDR3 spans 15 amino acids. The germline V gene encodes CDR1 SGHAT and CDR2 FQNNGV. CDR3 protein: CAGSLGLAGRETQYF. CDR3 DNA sequence: TGTGCCGGCAGCTTAGGACTAGCGGGGAGGGAGACCCAGTACTTC. The whole variable domain, remainder taken from reference TRBV11-2 and TRBJ2-5, is EAGVAQSPRYKIIEKRQSVAFWCNPISGHATLYWYQQILGQGPKLLIQFQNNGVVDDSQLPKDRFSAERLKGVDSTLKIQPAKLEDSAVYLCAGSLGLAGRETQYFGPGTRLLVL.

This chain connects TRBV28 to TRBJ2-5; 8 positions agree with TRBD2. Germline assignment: CDR1 MDHEN and CDR2 SYDVKM. The CDR3 consists of 14 residues. J was trimmed by 5 bases and V by 3 bases; bases with no gene match: 5. Here the CDR3 DNA reads TGTGCCAGCAGTTTCCGGGGGGGCCTGGAGACCCAGTACTTC. It codes for CASSFRGGLETQYF.

This clonotype was counted a few times. The J gene is TRBJ2-6, the V gene TRBV20-1; no clear D. The germline CDR1 and CDR2 sequences are DFQATT and SNEGSKA (reference sequence). This CDR3 has 16 residues. V lost 0 bases and J lost 0, with 9 bases in between. CDR3: CSARDDVRSGANVLTF. The CDR3 DNA is TGCAGTGCTAGAGATGACGTCCGCTCTGGGGCCAACGTCCTGACTTTC.

Notes on this clonotype: A read error may account for a junction end that differs from germline. V usage is TRBV12-3 or TRBV12-4 and J usage is TRBJ2-7; 8 bases line up with TRBD1. The CDR3 spans 14 residues. CDR3 DNA sequence: TGTGCCAGCAGTTTCCGGACAGGGCTGGACGAGCTGTACTTC. It encodes CASSFRTGLDELYF.

The rearrangement joins TRBV16 to TRBJ1-6; D gene uncertain. Trimming cost V 6 bases and J 6 bases, with 6 bases left between them. The CDR3 covers 12 residues. Germline CDR1 reads KGHSY; CDR2 reads FQNENV. The CDR3: CASRLTNSPLHF. CDR3 nucleotide sequence: TGTGCCAGCAGGCTAACTAATTCACCCCTCCACTTT. Filled out from reference TRBV16 and TRBJ1-6, the complete variable domain reads GEEVAQTPKHLVRGEGQKAKLYCAPIKGHSYVFWYQQVLKNEFKFLISFQNENVFDETGMPKERFSAKCLPNSPCSLEIQATKLEDSAVYFCASRLTNSPLHFGNGTRLTVT.

J is TRBJ1-6 and V is TRBV5-1; the match to TRBD1 covers 7 bases. J lost 6 bases, V lost 3 bases, and 6 bases had no gene match. The CDR3 is 15 amino acids. Per the germline V gene, CDR1 is SGHRS and CDR2 is YFSETQ. This CDR3 reads CASSYDRAGNSPLHF. DNA for the CDR3: TGCGCCAGCAGCTACGACAGGGCCGGTAATTCACCCCTCCACTTT. The full variable domain, with the rest looked up from reference TRBV5-1 and TRBJ1-6, is KAGVTQTPRYLIKTRGQQVTLSCSPISGHRSVSWYQQTPGQGLQFLFEYFSETQRNKGNFPGRFSGRQFSNSRSEMNVSTLELGDSALYLCASSYDRAGNSPLHFGNGTRLTVT.

The chain uses TRBV12-3 or TRBV12-4 and TRBJ1-2; D possibly corresponds to TRBD1 (6 bases). The CDR3 sequence is 13 residues long. V was trimmed by 2 bases and J by 7 bases, leaving 11 bases between them. The CDR3, as DNA: TGTGCCAGCAGTTTATCGGGGGCGAGTGGCTACACCTTC. This encodes CASSLSGASGYTF.

The chain combines TRBV12-3 or TRBV12-4 with TRBJ2-1; 7 bases match TRBD1. V lost 2 bases to trimming and J lost 7 bases; unmatched junction nucleotides: 2. The CDR3 is 13 amino acids. CDR3 sequence: CASSLSRGNEQFF. CDR3 sequence (DNA): TGTGCCAGCAGTTTATCCAGGGGGAATGAGCAGTTCTTC.

Of note for this clonotype: A much larger clone lies a single base off, so this may be a read error. The rearrangement uses TRBV24-1 and TRBJ2-1; D assignment may be TRBD1 or TRBD2 (5 bases each). The CDR3 spans 13 residues. From germline, CDR1 is KGHDR and CDR2 SFDVKD. The CDR3 sequence: CATGGASYNGQFF. The CDR3 DNA reads as TGTGCCACCGGGGGAGCCTCCTACAATGGGCAGTTCTTC.

This clonotype showed up many times. The chain joins TRBV4-3 to TRBJ2-2; 11 nucleotides align to TRBD1. This CDR3 region has 14 residues. Germline lookup yields CDR1 LGHNA and CDR2 YSLEER. V gave up 4 bases and J gave up 6 bases; unmatched junction bases: 1. This CDR3 reads CASSRGQGAGELFF. DNA for the CDR3: TGCGCCAGCAGCCGGGGACAGGGGGCCGGGGAGCTGTTTTTT.

This clonotype was found many times. The chain couples TRBV6-6 to TRBJ2-4, with 7 bases aligning to TRBD2. CDR3 length: 15 amino acids. J was trimmed by 3 bases and V by 7 bases; bases with no gene match: 9. Germline values: CDR1 MNHNY, CDR2 SVGAGI (reference sequence). This chain's CDR3 is CASTPSPGGKNIQYF. The CDR3 DNA sequence: TGTGCCAGCACCCCTTCGCCGGGAGGCAAAAACATTCAGTACTTC.

The rearrangement joins TRBV12-3 or TRBV12-4 to TRBJ2-5; the D call may be TRBD1 or TRBD2 (6 bases each). The CDR3 length is 15 residues. Trimming cost V 6 bases and J 5 bases, with 19 bases left between them. The CDR3 region is CASRPGTLGGETQYF. The CDR3 DNA reads as TGTGCCAGCAGGCCTGGGACTTTAGGGGGGGAGACCCAGTACTTC.

The CDR3 nucleotides read TGTGCCAGCACGCCTAATGAGCAGTTCTTC. This translates into CASTPNEQFF. The chain has TRBV2 and TRBJ2-1; D gene unclear. The V gene's germline CDR1 is SNHLY and CDR2 FYNNEI. The CDR3 consists of 10 residues. Trimming cost V 7 bases and J 7 bases, with 5 bases left between them.

J is TRBJ2-1 and V is TRBV12-3 or TRBV12-4, with 8 bases identical to TRBD1. Unmatched junction bases numbered 8, after V lost 8 bases and J lost 5 bases. This CDR3 region has 14 residues. The CDR3 protein is CASRDRGPNNEQFF. DNA of the CDR3: TGTGCCAGCCGTGACAGGGGACCCAACAATGAGCAGTTCTTC.

The table lists this clonotype with many counts. The CDR3 sequence: CASSQGQSSYEQYF. As DNA, the CDR3 is TGCGCCAGCAGCCAGGGACAGAGCTCCTACGAGCAGTACTTC. The chain carries TRBV4-3 and TRBJ2-7; 7 bases agree with TRBD1. The V segment lost 3 bases and the J segment 0 bases; nucleotides outside the gene matches: 2. Germline V gene lookup returns CDR1 LGHNA and CDR2 YSLEER. CDR3 length equals 14 residues.

V is TRBV7-2 and J is TRBJ2-1, with TRBD2 identical over 14 bases. This CDR3 has 18 amino acids. Germline CDR1 reads SGHTA; CDR2 reads FQGNSA. Trimming at V came to 5 bases and at J to 2 bases, leaving 8 bases not matched to a gene. The CDR3 DNA follows: TGTGCCAGCAGCACTCGACTGGGACTAGCGGGGGCCTACAATGAGCAGTTCTTC. The encoded protein is CASSTRLGLAGAYNEQFF.

The gene calls are TRBV7-8 and TRBJ2-7; D perhaps matches TRBD2 (6 bases). This CDR3 is 15 amino acids long. The V and J ends lost 2 bases and 4 bases respectively, with 15 bases between them. Germline CDR1 reads SGHVS; CDR2 reads FQNEAQ. The chain's CDR3 is CASSLIEEGPYEQYF. CDR3 in DNA: TGTGCCAGCAGCTTAATCGAGGAGGGGCCGTACGAGCAGTACTTC.

The table lists this clonotype with a few counts. V usage is TRBV29-1 and J usage is TRBJ1-4; D may be TRBD1 (5 bases). The CDR3 covers 14 residues. Trimming pared 6 bases from V and 4 bases from J, leaving 15 bases between. Germline CDR1 SQVTM, CDR2 ANQGSEA. This CDR3 reads CSVADRGGNEKLFF. The CDR3 DNA reads as TGCAGCGTCGCCGACCGGGGGGGTAATGAAAAACTGTTTTTT.

This clonotype has ten or more counts. This chain joins TRBV7-2 and TRBJ2-7, with D perhaps TRBD1 (6 bases). Per the germline V gene, CDR1 is SGHTA and CDR2 is FQGNSA. The V end was cut by 3 bases, the J end by 1 base, with 13 bases between. The CDR3 is 15 residues long. The CDR3 DNA is TGTGCCAGCAGCTTTGGGTTGGGGGCTTCCTACGAGCAGTACTTC. This sequence encodes CASSFGLGASYEQYF. Full variable domain (remainder filled in from reference TRBV7-2 and TRBJ2-7): GAGVSQSPSNKVTEKGKDVELRCDPISGHTALYWYRQSLGQGLEFLIYFQGNSAPDKSGLPSDRFSAERTGGSVSTLTIQRTQQEDSAVYLCASSFGLGASYEQYFGPGTRLTVT.

This clonotype was counted only a few times. This chain joins TRBV18 and TRBJ2-7; the D gene is possibly TRBD2 (6 bases). V lost 0 bases and J lost 4, with 13 bases in between. The germline gives CDR1 KGHSH, CDR2 LQKENI. The CDR3 consists of 15 residues. The CDR3 DNA reads TGTGCCAGCTCACCACCGGGCAGGACTAAATACGAGCAGTACTTC. It is translated as CASSPPGRTKYEQYF.

The chain has TRBV2 and TRBJ1-2, with 7 bases aligning to TRBD1. CDR3 length: 13 residues. The J segment lost 8 bases and the V segment lost 8 bases, leaving 11 bases of the junction unmatched. Per the germline V gene, CDR1 is SNHLY and CDR2 is FYNNEI. CDR3: CASHRRQGGGYTF. The CDR3 DNA sequence: TGTGCCAGCCACCGCAGGCAGGGGGGCGGCTACACCTTC.

The chain uses TRBV7-9 and TRBJ1-1; the match to TRBD1 covers 10 bases. The CDR3 is made up of 14 amino acids. Unmatched junction bases numbered 7, after V lost 5 bases and J lost 7 bases. Germline CDR1 SEHNR, CDR2 FQNEAQ (reference sequence). In DNA, the CDR3 is TGTGCCAGCAGCCCGGACAGGGGGACACTTGAAGCTTTCTTT. It yields the protein CASSPDRGTLEAFF.

The chain is built from TRBV19 and TRBJ2-4; 7 bases agree with TRBD1. This CDR3 region has 13 residues. V shed 6 bases and J 7 bases; nucleotides not matched to a gene: 6. The germline gives CDR1 LNHDA, CDR2 SQIVND (reference sequence). CDR3 loop: CASRNRGKNIQYF. Written as DNA, the CDR3 is TGTGCCAGTAGAAACAGGGGAAAGAACATTCAGTACTTC.

The table lists this clonotype with a few counts. The chain uses TRBV20-1 and TRBJ1-2; 7 bases map to TRBD1. Germline loops: CDR1 DFQATT, CDR2 SNEGSKA (reference sequence). V shed 0 bases, J shed 5 bases, and the junction held 9 bases outside the gene matches. The CDR3 has 15 residues. The CDR3 DNA follows: TGCAGTGCTAGAGATCTTTTAACAGGGGAATATGGCTACACCTTC. This codes for CSARDLLTGEYGYTF.

The rearrangement uses TRBV29-1 and TRBJ2-3, with D perhaps TRBD2 (6 bases). The length of the CDR3 is 14 residues. V was trimmed by 8 bases and J by 0 bases, leaving 15 bases between them. The germline CDR1 and CDR2 sequences are SQVTM and ANQGSEA. CDR3 sequence (DNA): TGCAGCTCTGCCACTAGCTCGAGCACAGATACGCAGTATTTT. Translating it yields CSSATSSSTDTQYF.

Only a few counts were recorded for this clonotype. V is TRBV5-1 and J is TRBJ1-2; tentative D call: TRBD1 (6 bases). V gave up 2 bases and J gave up 8 bases, with 16 bases separating them. The CDR3 has 14 amino acids. CDR1 is SGHRS and CDR2 is YFSETQ in the germline V gene. The CDR3 coding sequence is TGCGCCAGCAGCTTTGAGGCAGGGGCGGACGGCTACACCTTC. It translates to CASSFEAGADGYTF. Filled out from reference TRBV5-1 and TRBJ1-2, the complete variable domain reads KAGVTQTPRYLIKTRGQQVTLSCSPISGHRSVSWYQQTPGQGLQFLFEYFSETQRNKGNFPGRFSGRQFSNSRSEMNVSTLELGDSALYLCASSFEAGADGYTFGSGTRLTVV.